This TCR beta chain was recovered during a study of OX40 agonist ivuxolimab in advanced cancers. Study background: Those treated in dose escalation had hepatocellular carcinoma, melanoma, renal cell cancer or head and neck cancer. At 65% to 90% male, the cohort had a mean age of 60 years, ranging from about 20 to 90. Whole-study results and caveats: In a subset of nonresponders, normalized T-cell clonal expansion was also low.

Sequenced by immunoSEQ multiplex PCR; TCRdb stores in-frame clones only, minus some. The table has tens of thousands of clones, 87% seen once; the top ten hold 15% to 20%. Germline V gene sequence: CDR1 SEHNR, CDR2 FQNEAQ (reference sequence). V was cut by 2 bases and J by 2 bases, with 10 bases left in between. CDR3 length: 14 amino acids. Worth noting for this clone: Antigen: not known.

The sequence was collected from an adult with an advanced solid tumor such as melanoma, head and neck, liver or kidney cancer. This material consisted of CD4+ or CD8+ T cells sorted from blood, taken in a trial of the OX40 agonist ivuxolimab. The chain recombines TRBV7-9 with TRBJ2-7; no clear D gene. The CDR3 spells CASSLPRDTYEQYF. The CDR3 DNA sequence: TGTGCCAGCAGCTTACCCCGTGACACCTACGAGCAGTACTTC.